This TCR beta chain comes out of a study of cytomegalovirus exposure and HLA in healthy donors. Study-level findings and limits: In the 100 to 150 validation repertoires, under 95% of cluster scores exceeded 0, per a later analysis. High specificity and sensitivity for cytomegalovirus status were reported for the classifier. Overall, approximately 150 TCR beta chains were annotated as cytomegalovirus-associated.

In this sample, this clone turned up a few times. What it recognizes is unknown. Separate from the roughly 610-subject first cohort, the roughly 110-subject validation cohort was the one that the donors belonged to. The CDR3 spans 16 residues. Germline V gene sequence: CDR1 SEHNR, CDR2 FQNEAQ (reference sequence). Trimming took 4 bases from V and 7 from J; bases not matched to a gene: 7. Sequenced by immunoSEQ multiplex PCR; TCRdb stores in-frame clones only, minus some. The sample lists over 150,000 clones; 84% were seen once. The clonotype comes from a young woman in good health and CMV-seropositive. Material for sequencing was PBMCs. The chain joins TRBV7-9 to TRBJ1-6, with 10 bases matching TRBD1. The CDR3 bases are TGTGCCAGCAGCTCGACAGGGGGCATAATAAATTCACCCCTCCACTTT. Translation: CASSSTGGIINSPLHF.